The entry below describes one T cell receptor (beta chain). What it binds is not known. The PCR was carried out with 60 Vbeta primers and 13 Jbeta primers. Clones were read by immunoSEQ multiplex PCR, and TCRdb kept only the in-frame ones, dropping some. Of over 100,000 clones listed, around four fifths are singletons. The entry originates in a study of cytomegalovirus exposure and HLA in healthy donors. General study points: An apparent linkage of common viral pathogens to several of the most significant clusters emerged in a later analysis. TCR beta V segments were, for the most part, productive about 87% or about 30% of the time in an earlier analysis.

There are 13 residues in the CDR3. V was clipped by 3 bases and J by 8 bases, with 10 bases between them. CDR1 and CDR2 (germline): ENHRY, SYGVKD. The chain couples TRBV10-3 to TRBJ1-4; D gene ambiguous. This TCR came from a male donor in good health and CMV-seronegative. The sample comprised PBMCs. CDR3 bases: TGTGCCATCAGTGAAGCGTTTATGGAAAAACTGTTTTTT. It codes for CAISEAFMEKLFF.